The 25 T cell receptor beta chains in this list originate from one sample, sequenced in a study of shared clonotypes between healthy human individuals. TCRdb keeps only in-frame clones here, not all; method: immunoSEQ multiplex PCR. The table shows fewer than 550,000 clones, with roughly 85% occurring only once. Material for sequencing was PBMCs. The receptors originated from a woman aged 40 to 50 in good health. Some clones in this sample may be carry-over from other donors' samples.

The rearrangement joins TRBV2 to TRBJ1-5; 10 positions match TRBD1. Germline V gives CDR1 SNHLY, CDR2 FYNNEI. This CDR3 region has 15 residues. The junction had 7 bases not matched to a gene; V was cut back by 6 bases and J by 5 bases. The CDR3 loop is CASSPETGGDQPQHF. CDR3 sequence (DNA): TGTGCCAGCAGCCCCGAGACAGGGGGCGATCAGCCCCAGCATTTT.

The chain uses TRBV6-5 and TRBJ1-5; D ambiguous. V gave up 6 bases and J gave up 4 bases, with 16 bases separating them. This CDR3 is built from 15 residues. CDR1 and CDR2 from the germline V gene are MNHEY and SVGAGI. The DNA of the CDR3 is TGTGCCAGCAGCACCCGACGGGATTTGAATCAGCCCCAGCATTTT. Residues: CASSTRRDLNQPQHF.

This chain links TRBV11-2 with TRBJ2-5; 9 positions match TRBD2. There are 19 residues in the CDR3. The V gene end was trimmed by 1 base and the J gene end by 1 base; junction bases not matched to a gene: 13. CDR1 is SGHAT, CDR2 FQNNGV, per germline. This chain's CDR3 is CASSLVPSLAGLAQETQYF. CDR3 nucleotide sequence: TGTGCCAGCAGCTTAGTGCCCTCCCTAGCGGGATTGGCCCAAGAGACCCAGTACTTC.

This chain links TRBV5-1 with TRBJ1-3; no clear D. This CDR3 is 14 amino acids long. Germline CDR1 and CDR2: SGHRS and YFSETQ. Trimming removed 0 bases at V and 4 bases at J, with 8 bases between. CDR3 coding DNA: TGCGCCAGCAGCTTGGATGGGTGGGGAAACACCATATATTTT. Protein product: CASSLDGWGNTIYF.

Remarks on this clone: This sample also contains other DNA sequences that code for the same CDR3. The chain links TRBV25-1 to TRBJ1-5; D may be TRBD1 (6 bases). This CDR3 contains 15 residues. V gave up 1 base and J gave up 2 bases, with 9 bases separating them. CDR1 MGHDK and CDR2 SYGVNS come from the germline V gene. The CDR3 sequence: CASSESTGGNQPQHF. DNA for the CDR3: TGTGCCAGCAGTGAATCGACAGGCGGCAATCAGCCCCAGCATTTT. Drawing the rest from reference TRBV25-1 and TRBJ1-5, the complete variable domain is EADIYQTPRYLVIGTGKKITLECSQTMGHDKMYWYQQDPGMELHLIHYSYGVNSTEKGDLSSESTVSRIRTEHFPLTLESARPSHTSQYLCASSESTGGNQPQHFGDGTRLSIL.

The CDR3 region has the DNA TGTGCCAGCAGCTCAGGTTACCGGAATGAGCAGTTCTTC. The encoded protein is CASSSGYRNEQFF. This rearrangement joins TRBV11-1 to TRBJ2-1; the D is unclear. There are 13 residues in the CDR3. The V end lost 4 bases, the J end lost 7 bases, and 11 bases lay between the germline ends. Germline values: CDR1 SGHAT, CDR2 FQDESV (reference sequence).

This clone came up a few times. The chain is built from TRBV7-8 and TRBJ2-7; 7 bases map to TRBD2. The trim removed 1 base at V and 0 bases at J, leaving 3 bases unmatched. Germline loops: CDR1 SGHVS, CDR2 FQNEAQ. CDR3 length equals 15 residues. CDR3 nucleotides: TGTGCCAGCAGCTTAGTTTCTAGCGGCTCCTACGAGCAGTACTTC. This sequence encodes CASSLVSSGSYEQYF.

About this clone: Other nucleotide sequences in the sample specify the same CDR3. This chain joins TRBV6-5 and TRBJ2-2, with no clear D. Trimming shortened V by 0 bases and J by 7 bases, and 3 bases separated the two germline ends. The germline CDR1 and CDR2 sequences are MNHEY and SVGAGI. The CDR3 has 12 residues. The DNA of the CDR3 is TGTGCCAGCAGTTACTCCGGCGGGGAGCTGTTTTTT. Protein product: CASSYSGGELFF.

The chain joins TRBV5-6 to TRBJ2-5; 8 nucleotides line up with TRBD1. V shed 6 bases and J 3 bases; nucleotides not matched to a gene: 4. CDR3 size: 13 residues. CDR1 is SGHDT, CDR2 YYEEEE, per germline. Written as DNA, the CDR3 is TGTGCCAGCACCCCGACAGGGGAAGAGACCCAGTACTTC. This codes for CASTPTGEETQYF.

The chain joins TRBV5-6 to TRBJ2-1; D perhaps matches TRBD2 (6 bases). The CDR3 sequence is 15 residues long. Trimming left V 0 bases short and J 4 bases short, with 11 bases between. Germline CDR1 is SGHDT and CDR2 is YYEEEE. In DNA form, the CDR3 reads TGTGCCAGCAGCTTGGTTCGGGAGTCTTACAATGAGCAGTTCTTC. This translates into CASSLVRESYNEQFF.

V and J are TRBV28 and TRBJ2-1; no reliable D call. V lost 4 bases and J lost 8, with 15 bases in between. Germline assignment: CDR1 MDHEN and CDR2 SYDVKM. This CDR3 has 14 amino acids. The CDR3 is CASSSAGFKDEQFF. CDR3 coding DNA: TGTGCCAGCAGTTCTGCAGGATTTAAGGATGAGCAGTTCTTC.

The V and J genes are TRBV28 and TRBJ2-7; no firm D call. CDR1 is MDHEN, CDR2 SYDVKM, per germline. The CDR3 spans 13 residues. The V end was cut by 2 bases, the J end by 5 bases, with 10 bases between. The CDR3 spells CASSLMGFDEQYF. CDR3 nucleotides: TGTGCCAGCAGTTTAATGGGATTCGACGAGCAGTACTTC.

This clone was counted ten times or more. The rearrangement links TRBV7-9 to TRBJ2-2; D perhaps matches TRBD2 (6 bases). V lost 5 bases, J lost 5 bases, and 15 bases lay in between. The germline V gene has CDR1 SEHNR and CDR2 FQNEAQ (reference sequence). This CDR3 comprises 15 residues. CDR3: CASSQDHGSTGELFF. CDR3 DNA: TGTGCCAGCAGCCAAGATCACGGGAGTACCGGGGAGCTGTTTTTT.

The J gene is TRBJ2-3, the V gene TRBV10-3, with 8 nucleotides matching TRBD2. CDR3 length: 14 residues. V lost 8 bases and J lost 5; bases outside the gene matches: 9. The V gene's germline CDR1 is ENHRY and CDR2 SYGVKD. The CDR3, as DNA: TGTGCCATCCGGGAGGGGGATGGCGGAGATACGCAGTATTTT. Translating it yields CAIREGDGGDTQYF.

The chain carries TRBV6-5 and TRBJ2-2, with 7 bases aligning to TRBD1. Trimming took 6 bases from V and 2 from J; bases not matched to a gene: 6. This CDR3 comprises 15 residues. The V gene's germline CDR1 is MNHEY and CDR2 SVGAGI. The CDR3 here is CASSRGTANTGELFF. In DNA, the CDR3 is TGTGCCAGCAGCCGTGGGACAGCCAACACCGGGGAGCTGTTTTTT.

This chain uses TRBV7-3 with TRBJ2-1; the D is unclear. CDR3 size: 14 residues. From germline, CDR1 is SGHTA and CDR2 FQGTGA. Deletions cut 1 base from V and 10 bases from J, with 14 bases between. The CDR3 protein is CASSLSSLSEEQFF. The CDR3, as DNA: TGTGCCAGCAGCTTAAGTAGCCTATCGGAAGAGCAGTTCTTC.

This clone has more than one count but fewer than ten. The rearrangement links TRBV19 to TRBJ1-4; TRBD1 matches at 7 bases. Germline V gene lookup returns CDR1 LNHDA and CDR2 SQIVND (reference sequence). Unmatched junction bases numbered 5, after V lost 7 bases and J lost 3 bases. This CDR3 has 14 amino acids. The CDR3 here is CASTPTGPNEKLFF. The CDR3 region has the DNA TGTGCCAGTACGCCGACAGGGCCTAATGAAAAACTGTTTTTT.

CDR3 sequence reads: CASSLPGGRSYEQYF. The CDR3 coding sequence is TGTGCCAGCTCGCTGCCGGGCGGGAGATCCTACGAGCAGTACTTC. The J gene is TRBJ2-7, the V gene TRBV18; 7 nucleotides match TRBD2. Unmatched junction bases numbered 9, after V lost 6 bases and J lost 1 base. Germline-derived CDR1 and CDR2 are KGHSH and LQKENI. This CDR3 spans 15 amino acids.

Regarding this clone: This sequence may be a read error, since a much larger clone differs from it by one base. The chain has TRBV4-3 and TRBJ2-3; D unresolved. Germline lookup yields CDR1 LGHNA and CDR2 YSLEER. CDR3 size: 14 residues. CDR3 sequence: CSSSQGWGTDTQYF. The CDR3 nucleotides read TGCTCCAGCAGCCAAGGTTGGGGCACAGATACGCAGTATTTT.

This chain joins TRBV27 and TRBJ2-7, with 9 nucleotides matching TRBD2. This CDR3 is built from 16 residues. With V trimmed by 6 bases and J by 7 bases, 16 bases remained unmatched. Germline lookup yields CDR1 MNHEY and CDR2 SMNVEV (reference sequence). As DNA, the CDR3 is TGTGCCAGCAGCCCCCGAATGGCGGGAGGGTTAAAGGAGCAGTACTTC. Translation: CASSPRMAGGLKEQYF.

The J gene is TRBJ2-1, the V gene TRBV18, with D tentatively TRBD2 (5 bases). The germline gives CDR1 KGHSH, CDR2 LQKENI. The CDR3 contains 13 residues. V was trimmed by 3 bases and J by 15 bases, leaving 18 bases between them. CDR3 in DNA: TGTGCCAGCTCACCCCTGTCGTGGGAGTTTCCGTTCTTC. Encoded protein: CASSPLSWEFPFF.

This clone was seen only a few times. V is TRBV28 and J is TRBJ1-5; D call uncertain. Between the trimmed V and J ends, which lost 4 bases and 2 bases, there was a span of 9 bases. Looked up from germline, CDR1 is MDHEN and CDR2 is SYDVKM. The CDR3 has 14 residues. This CDR3 reads CASSSPQGNQPQHF. DNA of the CDR3: TGTGCCAGCAGTTCACCCCAGGGCAATCAGCCCCAGCATTTT.

The table lists this clone with many counts. The V and J genes are TRBV15 and TRBJ1-2; D remains unclear. This CDR3 has 15 amino acids. With 2 bases removed from V and 2 bases from J, the gap between germline ends came to 12 bases. Looked up from germline, CDR1 is LNHNV and CDR2 is YYDKDF (reference sequence). The CDR3 nucleotides read TGTGCCACCAGCAGACCCGAGGAGGGAAACTATGGCTACACCTTC. Protein sequence: CATSRPEEGNYGYTF.

The rearrangement links TRBV5-4 to TRBJ2-2, with D unclear. Trimming pared 1 base from V and 3 bases from J, leaving 7 bases between. Germline values: CDR1 SGHNT, CDR2 YYREEE (reference sequence). CDR3 length: 14 residues. The CDR3 spells CASSLRSYTGELFF. The CDR3 coding sequence is TGTGCCAGCAGCTTGAGGTCGTACACCGGGGAGCTGTTTTTT.

The chain uses TRBV11-2 and TRBJ2-5, with TRBD1 identical over 7 bases. This CDR3 has 14 residues. Germline lookup yields CDR1 SGHAT and CDR2 FQNNGV. With V trimmed by 1 base and J by 5 bases, 4 bases remained unmatched. In nucleotides, the CDR3 is TGTGCCAGCAGCTTAGGTGACAGGGTTGAGACCCAGTACTTC. Protein product: CASSLGDRVETQYF.